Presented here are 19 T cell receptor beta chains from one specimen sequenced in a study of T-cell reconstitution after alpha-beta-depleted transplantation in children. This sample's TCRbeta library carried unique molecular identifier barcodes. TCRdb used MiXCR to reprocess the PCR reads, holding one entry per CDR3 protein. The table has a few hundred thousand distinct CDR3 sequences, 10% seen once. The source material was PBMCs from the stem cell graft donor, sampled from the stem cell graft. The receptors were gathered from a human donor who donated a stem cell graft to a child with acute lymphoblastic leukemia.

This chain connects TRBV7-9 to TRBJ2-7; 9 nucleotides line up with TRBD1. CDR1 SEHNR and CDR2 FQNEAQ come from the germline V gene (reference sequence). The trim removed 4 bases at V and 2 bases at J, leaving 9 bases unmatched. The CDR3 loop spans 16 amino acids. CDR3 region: CASSYSGTGNPYEQYF. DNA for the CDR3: TGTGCCAGCAGCTACTCCGGGACAGGGAACCCCTACGAGCAGTACTTC.

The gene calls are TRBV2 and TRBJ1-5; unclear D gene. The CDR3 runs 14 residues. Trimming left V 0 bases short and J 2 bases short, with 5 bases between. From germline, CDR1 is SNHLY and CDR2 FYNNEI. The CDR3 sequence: CASSEAVGNQPQHF. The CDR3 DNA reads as TGTGCCAGCAGTGAAGCCGTAGGCAATCAGCCCCAGCATTTT.

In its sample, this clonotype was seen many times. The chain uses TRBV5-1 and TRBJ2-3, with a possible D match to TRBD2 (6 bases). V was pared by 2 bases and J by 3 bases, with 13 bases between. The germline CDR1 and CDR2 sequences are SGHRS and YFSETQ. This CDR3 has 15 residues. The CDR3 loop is CASSFSLATTDTQYF. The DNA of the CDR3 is TGCGCCAGCAGCTTCAGCCTAGCGACAACAGATACGCAGTATTTT.

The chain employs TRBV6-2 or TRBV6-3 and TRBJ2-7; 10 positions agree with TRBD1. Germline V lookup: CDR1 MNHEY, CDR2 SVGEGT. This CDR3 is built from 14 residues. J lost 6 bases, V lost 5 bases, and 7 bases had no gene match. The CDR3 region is CASSPTGGEGEQYF. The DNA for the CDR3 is TGTGCCAGCAGTCCGACAGGGGGCGAAGGCGAGCAGTACTTC.

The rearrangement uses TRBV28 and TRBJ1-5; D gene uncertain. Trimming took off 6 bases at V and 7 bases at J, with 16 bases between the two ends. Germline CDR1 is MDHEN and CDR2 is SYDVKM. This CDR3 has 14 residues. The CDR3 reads CASSLRPPHQPQHF. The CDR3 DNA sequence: TGTGCCAGCAGCCTAAGGCCCCCGCACCAGCCCCAGCATTTT.

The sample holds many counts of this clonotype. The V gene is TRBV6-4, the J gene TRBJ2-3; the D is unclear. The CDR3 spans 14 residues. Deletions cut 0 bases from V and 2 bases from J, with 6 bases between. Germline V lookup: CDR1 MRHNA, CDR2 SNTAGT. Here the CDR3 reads CASSDSWDTDTQYF. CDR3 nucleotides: TGTGCCAGCAGTGACTCTTGGGACACAGATACGCAGTATTTT.

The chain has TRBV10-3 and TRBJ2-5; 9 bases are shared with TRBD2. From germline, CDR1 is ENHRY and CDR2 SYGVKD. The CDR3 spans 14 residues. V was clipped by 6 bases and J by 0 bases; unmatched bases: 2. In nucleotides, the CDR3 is TGTGCCATCAGAGGCGGGAGGGACCAAGAGACCCAGTACTTC. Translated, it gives CAIRGGRDQETQYF.

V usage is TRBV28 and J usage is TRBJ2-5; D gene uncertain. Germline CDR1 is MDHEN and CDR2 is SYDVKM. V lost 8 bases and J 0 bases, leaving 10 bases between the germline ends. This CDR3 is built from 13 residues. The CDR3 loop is CASVMRNQETQYF. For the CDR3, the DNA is TGTGCCAGCGTTATGCGGAACCAAGAGACCCAGTACTTC.

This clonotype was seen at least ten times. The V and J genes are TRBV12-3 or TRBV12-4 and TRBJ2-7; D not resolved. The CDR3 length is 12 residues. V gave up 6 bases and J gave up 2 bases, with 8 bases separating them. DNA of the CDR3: TGTGCCAGCAGCCAAGGGCCCTACGAGCAGTACTTC. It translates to CASSQGPYEQYF.

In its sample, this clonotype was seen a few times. The CDR3 is CSATWVTRSNNEQFF. The CDR3 DNA reads as TGCAGTGCTACATGGGTTACTAGATCCAACAATGAGCAGTTCTTC. The chain uses TRBV20-1 and TRBJ2-1; possible D gene TRBD2, 5 bases. Germline-derived CDR1 and CDR2 are DFQATT and SNEGSKA (reference sequence). Trimming cost V 4 bases and J 5 bases, with 18 bases left between them. CDR3 size: 15 residues.

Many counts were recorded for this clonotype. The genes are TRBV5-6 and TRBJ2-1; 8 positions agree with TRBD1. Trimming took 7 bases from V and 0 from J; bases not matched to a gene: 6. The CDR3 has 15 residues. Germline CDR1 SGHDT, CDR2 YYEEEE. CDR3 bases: TGTGCCAGCCAGGGACAGGAAAACTCCTACAATGAGCAGTTCTTC. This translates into CASQGQENSYNEQFF. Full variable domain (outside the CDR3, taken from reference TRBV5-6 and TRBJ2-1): DAGVTQSPTHLIKTRGQQVTLRCSPKSGHDTVSWYQQALGQGPQFIFQYYEEEERQRGNFPDRFSGHQFPNYSSELNVNALLLGDSALYLCASQGQENSYNEQFFGPGTRLTVL.

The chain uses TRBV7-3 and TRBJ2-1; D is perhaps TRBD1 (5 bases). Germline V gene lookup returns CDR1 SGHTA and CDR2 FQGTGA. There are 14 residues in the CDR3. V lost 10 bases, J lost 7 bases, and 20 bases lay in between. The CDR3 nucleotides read TGTGCCACCGCCGACAGCCTGGTAAAGAATGAGCAGTTCTTC. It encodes CATADSLVKNEQFF.

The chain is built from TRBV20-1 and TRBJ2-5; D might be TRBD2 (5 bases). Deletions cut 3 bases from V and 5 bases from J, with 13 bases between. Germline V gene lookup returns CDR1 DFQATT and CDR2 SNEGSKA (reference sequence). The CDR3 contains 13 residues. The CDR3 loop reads CSARRLAGETQYF. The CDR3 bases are TGCAGTGCTAGGCGGCTAGCCGGTGAGACCCAGTACTTC.

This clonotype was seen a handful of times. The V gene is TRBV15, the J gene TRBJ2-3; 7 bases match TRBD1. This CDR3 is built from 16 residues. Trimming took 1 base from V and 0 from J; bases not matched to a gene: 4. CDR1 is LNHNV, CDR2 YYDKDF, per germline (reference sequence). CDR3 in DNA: TGTGCCACCAGCAGAGGCCGGGGACAGAGCACAGATACGCAGTATTTT. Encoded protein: CATSRGRGQSTDTQYF.

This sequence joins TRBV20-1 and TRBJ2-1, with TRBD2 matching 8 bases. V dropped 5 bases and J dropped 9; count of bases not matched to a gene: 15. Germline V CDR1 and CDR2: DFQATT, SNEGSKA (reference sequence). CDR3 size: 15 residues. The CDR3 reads CSAPPSGRGWPEQFF. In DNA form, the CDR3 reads TGCAGTGCTCCACCAAGCGGGAGAGGTTGGCCTGAGCAGTTCTTC.

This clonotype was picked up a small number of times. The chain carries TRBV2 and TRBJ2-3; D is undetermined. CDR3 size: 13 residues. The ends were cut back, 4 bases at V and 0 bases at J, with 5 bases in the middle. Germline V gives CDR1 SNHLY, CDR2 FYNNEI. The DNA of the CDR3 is TGTGCCAGCAGTGTGGTCAGCACAGATACGCAGTATTTT. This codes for CASSVVSTDTQYF.

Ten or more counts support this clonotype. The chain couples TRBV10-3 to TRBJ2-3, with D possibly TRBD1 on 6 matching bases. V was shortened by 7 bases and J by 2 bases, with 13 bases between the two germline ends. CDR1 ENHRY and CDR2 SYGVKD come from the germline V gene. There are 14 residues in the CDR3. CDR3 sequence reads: CAITEDSYTDTQYF. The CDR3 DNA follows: TGTGCCATCACCGAGGACAGCTACACAGATACGCAGTATTTT.

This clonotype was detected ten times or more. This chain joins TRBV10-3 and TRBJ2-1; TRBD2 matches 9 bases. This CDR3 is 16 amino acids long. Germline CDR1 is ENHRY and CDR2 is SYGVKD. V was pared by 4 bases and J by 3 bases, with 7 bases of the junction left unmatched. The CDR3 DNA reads TGTGCCATCAGTGTAAGCGGGAGGACTAACTACAATGAGCAGTTCTTC. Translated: CAISVSGRTNYNEQFF.

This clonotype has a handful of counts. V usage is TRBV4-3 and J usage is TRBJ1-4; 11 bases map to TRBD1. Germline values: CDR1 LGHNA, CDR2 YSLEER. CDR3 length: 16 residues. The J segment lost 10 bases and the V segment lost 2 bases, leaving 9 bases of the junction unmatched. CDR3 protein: CASSQSAGTGGVKLFF. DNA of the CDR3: TGCGCCAGCAGCCAAAGCGCCGGGACAGGGGGGGTAAAACTGTTTTTT.